This T cell receptor (beta chain) was identified in a study of cytomegalovirus exposure and HLA in healthy donors. Study observations and caveats: Highly shared variants forming one cluster were likely a sequencing artifact. Later on, an analysis showed TCR association rates differing by HLA locus, with DRB1 the most and HLA-C the fewest.

CDR1 is SGHDT, CDR2 YYEEEE, per germline. The V gene lost 1 base and the J gene lost 0 bases, with 11 bases spanning the gap. The length of the CDR3 is 16 residues. These donors, healthy bone marrow donors, were studied. Use of 60 Vbeta and 13 Jbeta primers characterized the PCR. TCRdb's copy holds only in-frame clones and misses some; the assay was immunoSEQ multiplex PCR. This sample has 150,000 to 200,000 clones, with over 75% found just once. Concerning this clone: Its antigen is still unknown.

This sequence was found in a man aged 18 to 29 in good health and CMV-seropositive. Sequences were obtained from PBMCs. The chain carries TRBV5-6 and TRBJ1-5, with D perhaps matching TRBD1 (5 bases). The CDR3 sequence is CASSLRGRYSNQPQHF. The CDR3, as DNA: TGTGCCAGCAGCTTGCGGGGGAGGTATAGCAATCAGCCCCAGCATTTT.